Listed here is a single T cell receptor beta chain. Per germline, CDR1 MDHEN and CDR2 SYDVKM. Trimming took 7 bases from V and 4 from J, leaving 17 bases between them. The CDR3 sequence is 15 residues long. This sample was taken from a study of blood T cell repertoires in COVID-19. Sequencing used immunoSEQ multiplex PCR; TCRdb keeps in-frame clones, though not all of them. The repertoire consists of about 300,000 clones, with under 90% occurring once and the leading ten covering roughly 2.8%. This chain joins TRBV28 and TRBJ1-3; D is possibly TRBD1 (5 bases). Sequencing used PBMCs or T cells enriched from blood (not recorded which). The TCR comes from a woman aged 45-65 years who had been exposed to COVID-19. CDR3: CASTEVGQGGNTIYF. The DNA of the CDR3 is TGTGCCAGCACCGAAGTGGGGCAGGGAGGAAACACCATATATTTT.